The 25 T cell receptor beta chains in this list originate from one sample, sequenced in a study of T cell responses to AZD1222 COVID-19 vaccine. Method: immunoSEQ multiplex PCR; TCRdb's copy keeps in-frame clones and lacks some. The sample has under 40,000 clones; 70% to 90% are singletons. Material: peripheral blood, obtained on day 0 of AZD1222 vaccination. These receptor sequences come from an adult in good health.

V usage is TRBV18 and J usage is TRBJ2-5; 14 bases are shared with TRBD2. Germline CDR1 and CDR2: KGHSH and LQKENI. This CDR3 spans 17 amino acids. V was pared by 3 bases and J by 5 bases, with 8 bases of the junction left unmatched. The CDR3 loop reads CASSPRLAGGPPETQYF. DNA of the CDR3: TGTGCCAGCTCACCCCGACTAGCGGGAGGGCCTCCTGAGACCCAGTACTTC.

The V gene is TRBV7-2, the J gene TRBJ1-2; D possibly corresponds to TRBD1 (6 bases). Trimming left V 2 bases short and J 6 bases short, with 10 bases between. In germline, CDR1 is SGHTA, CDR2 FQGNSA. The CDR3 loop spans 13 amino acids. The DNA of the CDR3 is TGTGCCAGCAGCTTACCTACAGGGCATGGCTACACCTTC. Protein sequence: CASSLPTGHGYTF.

The CDR3 loop is CASSLATVNTEAFF. The CDR3 nucleotides are TGTGCCAGCAGCTTAGCAACGGTGAACACTGAAGCTTTCTTT. V and J are TRBV7-2 and TRBJ1-1; D is ambiguous. V was pared by 0 bases and J by 0 bases, with 5 bases between. CDR1 SGHTA and CDR2 FQGNSA come from the germline V gene. The CDR3 runs 14 residues.

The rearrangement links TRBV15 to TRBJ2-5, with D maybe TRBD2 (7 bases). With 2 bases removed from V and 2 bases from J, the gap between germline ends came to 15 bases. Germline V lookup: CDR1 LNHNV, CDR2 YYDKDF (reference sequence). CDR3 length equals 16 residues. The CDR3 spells CATSRPKGGRQETQYF. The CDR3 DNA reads TGTGCCACCAGCAGACCCAAGGGGGGGAGGCAAGAGACCCAGTACTTC.

CDR3 nucleotides: TGTGCCAGCAGCGGGACAGGGGGGAACAATGAGCAGTTCTTC. Residues: CASSGTGGNNEQFF. The V call is TRBV7-3, the J call TRBJ2-1, with 11 bases that match TRBD1. In germline, CDR1 is SGHTA, CDR2 FQGTGA. The CDR3 is 14 amino acids. V lost 5 bases and J lost 5; bases outside the gene matches: 2.

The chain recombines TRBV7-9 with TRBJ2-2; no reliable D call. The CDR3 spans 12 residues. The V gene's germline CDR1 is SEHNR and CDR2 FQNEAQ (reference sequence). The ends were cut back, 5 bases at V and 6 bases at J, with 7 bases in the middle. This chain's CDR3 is CASSRRAGELFF. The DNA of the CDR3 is TGTGCCAGCAGCCGCCGGGCCGGGGAGCTGTTTTTT.

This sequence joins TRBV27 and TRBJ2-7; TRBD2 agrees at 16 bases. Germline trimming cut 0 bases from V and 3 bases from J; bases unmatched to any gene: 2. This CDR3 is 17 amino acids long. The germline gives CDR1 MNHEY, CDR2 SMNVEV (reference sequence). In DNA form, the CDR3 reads TGTGCCAGCAGTTTATCGGGACTAGCGGGGGGGATCTACGAGCAGTACTTC. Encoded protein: CASSLSGLAGGIYEQYF.

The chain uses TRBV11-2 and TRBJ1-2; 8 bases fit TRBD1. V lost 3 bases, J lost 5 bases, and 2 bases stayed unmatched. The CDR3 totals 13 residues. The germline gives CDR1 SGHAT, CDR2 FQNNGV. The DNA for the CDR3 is TGTGCCAGCAGCTTGACAGGGGAGTATGGCTACACCTTC. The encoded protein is CASSLTGEYGYTF.

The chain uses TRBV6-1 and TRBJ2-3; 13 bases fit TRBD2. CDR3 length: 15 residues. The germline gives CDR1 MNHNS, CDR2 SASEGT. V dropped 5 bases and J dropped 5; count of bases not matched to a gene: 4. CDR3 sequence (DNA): TGTGCCAGCAGTACTAGCGGGAGGGCCTTAGATACGCAGTATTTT. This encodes CASSTSGRALDTQYF.

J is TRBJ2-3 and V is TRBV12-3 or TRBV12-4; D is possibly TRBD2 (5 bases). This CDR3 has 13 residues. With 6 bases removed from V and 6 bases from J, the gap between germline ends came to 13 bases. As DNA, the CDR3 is TGTGCCAGCAGCACGACCCCGGGGGATACGCAGTATTTT. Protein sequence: CASSTTPGDTQYF.

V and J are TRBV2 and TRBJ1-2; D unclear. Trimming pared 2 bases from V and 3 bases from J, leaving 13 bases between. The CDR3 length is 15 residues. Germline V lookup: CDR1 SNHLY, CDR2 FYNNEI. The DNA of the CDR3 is TGTGCCAGCAGTGAAAATCGTAAAGGATACTATGGCTACACCTTC. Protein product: CASSENRKGYYGYTF.

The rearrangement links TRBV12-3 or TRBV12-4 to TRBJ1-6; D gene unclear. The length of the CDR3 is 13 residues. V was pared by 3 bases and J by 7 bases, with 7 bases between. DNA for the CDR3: TGTGCCAGCAGTTTTAGCGAGAATTCACCCCTCCACTTT. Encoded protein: CASSFSENSPLHF.

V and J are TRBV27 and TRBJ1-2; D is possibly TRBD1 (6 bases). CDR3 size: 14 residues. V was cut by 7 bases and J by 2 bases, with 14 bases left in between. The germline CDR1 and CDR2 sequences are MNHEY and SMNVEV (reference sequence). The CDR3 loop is CASKTGPENYGYTF. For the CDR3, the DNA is TGTGCCAGCAAGACAGGCCCCGAAAACTATGGCTACACCTTC.

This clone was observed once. This CDR3 is CASSIGSYEQYF. In nucleotides, the CDR3 is TGCGCCAGCAGCATTGGGAGCTACGAGCAGTACTTC. V usage is TRBV5-1 and J usage is TRBJ2-7; tentatively, D is TRBD2 (5 bases). V lost 4 bases and J lost 3, with 8 bases in between. The CDR3 is 12 amino acids. Germline lookup yields CDR1 SGHRS and CDR2 YFSETQ. Variable domain in full (rest from reference TRBV5-1 and TRBJ2-7): KAGVTQTPRYLIKTRGQQVTLSCSPISGHRSVSWYQQTPGQGLQFLFEYFSETQRNKGNFPGRFSGRQFSNSRSEMNVSTLELGDSALYLCASSIGSYEQYFGPGTRLTVT.

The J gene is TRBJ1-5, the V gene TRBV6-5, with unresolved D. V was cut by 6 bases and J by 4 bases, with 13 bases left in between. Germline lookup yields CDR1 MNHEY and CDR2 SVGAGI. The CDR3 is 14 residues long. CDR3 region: CASSDGFENQPQHF. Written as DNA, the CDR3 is TGTGCCAGCAGCGACGGGTTCGAAAATCAGCCCCAGCATTTT.

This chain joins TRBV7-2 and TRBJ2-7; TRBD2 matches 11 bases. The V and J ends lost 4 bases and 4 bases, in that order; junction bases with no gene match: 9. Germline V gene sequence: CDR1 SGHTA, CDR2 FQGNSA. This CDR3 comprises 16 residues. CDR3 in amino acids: CASSSRLAGSRYEQYF. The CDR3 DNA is TGTGCCAGCAGCTCGAGACTAGCGGGAAGCAGGTACGAGCAGTACTTC.

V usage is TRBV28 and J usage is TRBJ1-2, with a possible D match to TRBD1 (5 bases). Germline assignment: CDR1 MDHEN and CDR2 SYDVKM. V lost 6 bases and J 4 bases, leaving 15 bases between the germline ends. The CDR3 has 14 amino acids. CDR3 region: CASSSPGTAYGYTF. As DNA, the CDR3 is TGTGCCAGCAGCTCACCCGGGACGGCCTATGGCTACACCTTC.

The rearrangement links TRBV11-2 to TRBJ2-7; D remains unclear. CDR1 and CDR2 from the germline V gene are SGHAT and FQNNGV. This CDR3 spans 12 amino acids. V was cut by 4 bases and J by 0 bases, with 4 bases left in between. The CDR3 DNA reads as TGTGCCAGCAGCTCGAGCTCCTACGAGCAGTACTTC. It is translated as CASSSSSYEQYF.

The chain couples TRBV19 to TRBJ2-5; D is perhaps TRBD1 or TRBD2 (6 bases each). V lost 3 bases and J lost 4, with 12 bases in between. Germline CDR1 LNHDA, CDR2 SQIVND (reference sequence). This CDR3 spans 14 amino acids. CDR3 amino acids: CASSIGGQRETQYF. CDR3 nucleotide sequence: TGTGCCAGTAGTATCGGGGGCCAGAGAGAGACCCAGTACTTC.

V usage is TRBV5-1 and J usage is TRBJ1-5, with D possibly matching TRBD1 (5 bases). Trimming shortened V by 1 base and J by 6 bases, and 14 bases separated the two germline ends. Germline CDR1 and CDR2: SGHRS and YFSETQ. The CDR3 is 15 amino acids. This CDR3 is CASSLLGEAVQPQHF. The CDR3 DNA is TGCGCCAGCAGCTTGCTGGGGGAGGCGGTTCAGCCCCAGCATTTT.

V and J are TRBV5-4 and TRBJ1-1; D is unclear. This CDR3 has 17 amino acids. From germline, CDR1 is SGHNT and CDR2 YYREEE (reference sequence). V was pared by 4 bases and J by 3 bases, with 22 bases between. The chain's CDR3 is CASSPRGSPNLDTEAFF. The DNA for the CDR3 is TGTGCCAGCAGCCCCCGTGGCAGCCCAAACCTGGACACTGAAGCTTTCTTT.

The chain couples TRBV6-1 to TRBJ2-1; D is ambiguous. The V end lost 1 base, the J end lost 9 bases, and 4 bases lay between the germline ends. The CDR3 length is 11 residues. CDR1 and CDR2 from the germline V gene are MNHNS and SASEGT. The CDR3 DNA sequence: TGTGCCAGCAGTGAAGTTGGTGAGCAGTTCTTC. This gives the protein CASSEVGEQFF.

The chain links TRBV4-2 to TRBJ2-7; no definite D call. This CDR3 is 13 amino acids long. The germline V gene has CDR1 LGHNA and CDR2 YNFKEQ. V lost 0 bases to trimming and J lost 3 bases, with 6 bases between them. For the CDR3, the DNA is TGTGCCAGCAGCCAAGAGTTAAGCTACGAGCAGTACTTC. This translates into CASSQELSYEQYF.

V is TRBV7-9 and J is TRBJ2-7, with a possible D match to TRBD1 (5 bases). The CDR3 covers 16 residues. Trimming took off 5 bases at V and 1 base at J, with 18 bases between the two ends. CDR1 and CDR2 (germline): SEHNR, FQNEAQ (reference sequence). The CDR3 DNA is TGTGCCAGCAGCAAAACTCCAGGGCCCATATCCTACGAGCAGTACTTC. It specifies CASSKTPGPISYEQYF. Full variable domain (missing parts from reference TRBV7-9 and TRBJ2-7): DTGVSQNPRHKITKRGQNVTFRCDPISEHNRLYWYRQTLGQGPEFLTYFQNEAQLEKSRLLSDRFSAERPKGSFSTLEIQRTEQGDSAMYLCASSKTPGPISYEQYFGPGTRLTVT.

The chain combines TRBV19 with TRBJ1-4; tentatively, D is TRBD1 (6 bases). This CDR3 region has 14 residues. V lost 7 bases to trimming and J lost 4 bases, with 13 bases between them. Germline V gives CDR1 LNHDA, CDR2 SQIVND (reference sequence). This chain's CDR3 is CASKGGGHNEKLFF. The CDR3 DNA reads TGTGCCAGTAAAGGCGGGGGGCATAATGAAAAACTGTTTTTT.